Only a few counts were recorded for the clone carrying this T cell receptor beta chain. The antigen is unknown. These data originate in a study of blood T cells in healthy people across ages. For the second PCR, which ran for roughly 6 to 11 cycles, a sample-barcoded 5' primer and a J-beta primer mix were used. Every sample gave at least 3 million paired-end reads containing CDR3. TCRdb processed the 5' RACE reads anew with MiXCR; each CDR3 protein has one entry. The sample lists 750,000 to 850,000 distinct CDR3 sequences, 25% occurring once. There are 13 residues in the CDR3. Broader study findings: A strong correlation was seen between TCR beta diversity and naive T cell percentage.

Total RNA was isolated from each sample in quantities of at least 5.5 micrograms. The data were also submitted as part of a second study, on T cells of mothers and their children. As that study records: The study found slightly higher but non-significant overlap in related versus unrelated mother-child pairs.

Input material: blood. The TCR comes from a boy under 18 in good health. The chain is built from TRBV21-1 and TRBJ2-5. TRBV21-1 constitutes a pseudogene. The CDR3 region is CASSKLPGETQYF. The CDR3 nucleotides read TGTGCCAGCAGCAAACTACCTGGAGAGACCCAGTACTTC.